The rows below give T cell receptor beta chains drawn from one sample of a study of T cells in Graves' hyperthyroidism and ophthalmopathy. TCRdb recomputed calls from the multiplex PCR reads with MiXCR, one row per CDR3 protein. In the table there are approximately 590,000 distinct CDR3 sequences, roughly 46% of which are singletons. What was sequenced was peripheral blood or thyroid tissue (not recorded which). Receptors originate from a young woman with Graves' hyperthyroidism. Both conserved end residues are part of each CDR3. D genes are given only for firm matches. Size tells how often a clone was seen (once, few, many) or the class of an expanded clone, and some rows leave it out.

clone_size d_call j_call v_call cdr3_aa cdr3_nt
- - TRBJ1-6 TRBV2 CARSVRGESPTLHF TGTGCCCGCAGTGTGAGGGGGGAATCGCCCACCCTCCACTTT
few - TRBJ1-2 TRBV2 CASSPQGKGYGYTF TGTGCCAGCAGTCCTCAGGGGAAGGGCTATGGCTACACCTTC
- - TRBJ2-7 TRBV2 CASRPRRGEQYF TGTGCCAGCAGACCCCGGAGGGGCGAGCAGTACTTC
- TRBD1 TRBJ2-6 TRBV5-1 CARDAGGSGANVLTF TGCGCCAGAGACGCAGGGGGCTCTGGGGCCAACGTCCTGACTTTC
- TRBD2 TRBJ2-2 TRBV24-1 CATSARDLRGGENTGELFF TGTGCCACCAGTGCTAGAGATCTGAGGGGAGGGGAGAACACCGGGGAGCTGTTTTTT
- - TRBJ1-1 TRBV7-9 CASSLDGTTEAFF TGTGCCAGCAGCTTAGATGGGACAACTGAAGCTTTCTTT
- - TRBJ1-2 TRBV2 CASQVRGGRGYTF TGTGCCAGCCAAGTCCGCGGGGGCCGCGGCTACACCTTC
many TRBD1 TRBJ2-5 TRBV6-6 CASSPTGGLETQYF TGTGCCAGCAGTCCGACAGGGGGCTTGGAGACCCAGTACTTC
- - TRBJ2-5 TRBV10-3 CAISESDEETQYF TGTGCCATCAGTGAGTCAGATGAGGAGACCCAGTACTTC
many TRBD1 TRBJ2-2 TRBV10-3 CAIRTDRAIKRTGELFF TGTGCCATCAGGACTGACAGGGCCATTAAGAGGACCGGGGAGCTGTTTTTT
many - TRBJ1-5 TRBV24-1 CATSVVDRPSNQPQHF TGTGCCACCAGTGTCGTTGACAGACCTAGCAATCAGCCCCAGCATTTT
- - TRBJ1-3 TRBV2 CASSEAGDTIYF TGTGCCAGCAGTGAAGCTGGGGACACCATATATTTT
few - TRBJ1-1 TRBV7-9 CASSPGSAGNTEAFF TGTGCCAGCAGTCCCGGGTCCGCCGGTAACACTGAAGCTTTCTTT
- - TRBJ1-3 TRBV4-2 CASSQDIRTESSGNTIYF TGTGCCAGCAGCCAAGATATAAGGACGGAGAGCTCTGGAAACACCATATATTTT
few - TRBJ1-2 TRBV24-1 CANEGPGYTF TGTGCCAACGAGGGCCCTGGCTACACCTTC
few - TRBJ2-7 TRBV7-9 CASSWRETPYEQYF TGTGCCAGCAGTTGGCGCGAGACACCCTACGAGCAGTACTTC
- TRBD1 TRBJ2-2 TRBV2 CASSRQGPDTGELFF TGTGCCAGCAGCCGACAGGGGCCCGACACCGGGGAGCTGTTTTTT
once - TRBJ2-7 TRBV7-2 CASSLSISYEQYF TGTGCCAGCAGTTTATCGATTTCCTACGAGCAGTACTTC
- - TRBJ1-3 TRBV7-9 CASSGRGAGLSGNTIYF TGTGCCAGCAGCGGTAGGGGGGCAGGCCTTTCTGGAAACACCATATATTTT
few TRBD1 TRBJ1-5 TRBV6-5 CASRYGQVNQPQHF TGTGCCAGCAGGTACGGACAGGTCAATCAGCCCCAGCATTTT
- - TRBJ2-2 TRBV29-1 CSAASRDGGDGELFF TGCAGCGCTGCCAGCAGAGACGGGGGCGACGGGGAGCTGTTTTTT
- TRBD1 TRBJ1-1 TRBV20-1 CSARGDRENTEAFF TGCAGTGCTAGAGGGGACAGGGAGAACACTGAAGCTTTCTTT
few - TRBJ2-7 TRBV5-1 CASSQEGDRHEQYF TGCGCCAGCAGCCAAGAGGGCGATCGCCACGAGCAGTACTTC
- - TRBJ2-3 TRBV5-1 CASSWWSSSTDTQYF TGCGCCAGCAGCTGGTGGTCCTCTAGCACAGATACGCAGTATTTT
many - TRBJ2-6 TRBV29-1 CSVEERLPSGANVLTF TGCAGCGTTGAAGAGAGGCTGCCTTCTGGGGCCAACGTCCTGACTTTC
- - TRBJ2-7 TRBV20-1 CSARDPAPGRYEQYF TGCAGTGCTAGAGATCCCGCCCCTGGTCGTTACGAGCAGTACTTC
- TRBD2 TRBJ2-7 TRBV7-9 CASSLVPGLAGEQYF TGTGCCAGCAGCTTAGTCCCGGGACTAGCGGGCGAGCAGTACTTC
- - TRBJ1-1 TRBV2 CASRNKGIGGFF TGTGCCAGCAGGAACAAGGGCATTGGAGGTTTCTTT
few - TRBJ2-7 TRBV12-3/TRBV12-4 CASSSVNSYEQYF TGTGCCAGCAGTTCTGTCAACTCCTACGAGCAGTACTTC
- - TRBJ1-5 TRBV2 CASRSGHNNQPQHF TGTGCCAGCAGATCGGGACACAACAATCAGCCCCAGCATTTT
- - TRBJ2-7 TRBV2 CASNLGLLTYEQYF TGTGCCAGCAACCTCGGACTCCTAACCTACGAGCAGTACTTC
many - TRBJ2-5 TRBV7-9 CASSLGTPETQYF TGTGCCAGCAGCTTAGGGACGCCCGAGACCCAGTACTTC
- TRBD1 TRBJ1-5 TRBV24-1 CATSGGYGQVNQPQHF TGTGCCACCAGTGGAGGTTACGGACAGGTCAATCAGCCCCAGCATTTT
- - TRBJ1-6 TRBV7-2 CASAIVGRLGSPLHF TGTGCCAGCGCAATTGTCGGACGTCTAGGATCACCCCTCCACTTT
few - TRBJ1-2 TRBV12-3/TRBV12-4 CASSFHGFGGYTF TGTGCCAGCAGTTTCCACGGGTTTGGTGGCTACACCTTC
- - TRBJ2-5 TRBV29-1 CSVSVEAQYF TGCAGCGTTTCCGTAGAGGCCCAGTACTTC
- TRBD1 TRBJ2-5 TRBV7-6 CASSSTSVYRGRETQYF TGTGCCAGCAGCTCCACTAGCGTTTACAGGGGGCGGGAGACCCAGTACTTC
- - TRBJ1-2 TRBV20-1 CSASSPLNRDETNYGYTF TGCAGTGCTAGTTCACCACTCAATCGGGACGAGACTAACTATGGCTACACCTTC
many - TRBJ1-3 TRBV7-2 CASSPRQGTGNTIYF TGTGCCAGCAGCCCTCGGCAGGGTACGGGAAACACCATATATTTT
- - TRBJ2-7 TRBV7-3 CASSPSGGRYF TGTGCCAGCAGCCCCTCGGGCGGGCGGTACTTC
many TRBD1 TRBJ1-2 TRBV7-9 CASSDRGGYGYTF TGTGCCAGCAGCGACAGGGGTGGCTATGGCTACACCTTC
few - TRBJ1-5 TRBV6-6 CASSPSGGQPQHF TGTGCCAGCAGTCCCAGCGGTGGACAGCCCCAGCATTTT
few - TRBJ2-7 TRBV12-3/TRBV12-4 CASSYSGTSYEQYF TGTGCCAGCAGTTACTCCGGGACATCTTACGAGCAGTACTTC
- TRBD2 TRBJ2-1 TRBV7-8 CASSLGRERGNEQFF TGTGCCAGCAGCTTAGGGCGGGAGCGGGGCAATGAGCAGTTCTTC
few - TRBJ2-7 TRBV29-1 CSARRDSNGEQYF TGCAGCGCCCGCCGGGACTCGAATGGGGAGCAGTACTTC
- - TRBJ1-1 TRBV9 CASSVGGSYNEAFF TGTGCCAGCAGCGTAGGTGGGTCCTACAATGAAGCTTTCTTT